The 12 T cell receptor beta chains in this list originate from one sample, sequenced in a study of human T cells and chemical hapten exposure. The time point is: patch test 2, 6 weeks after DPC sensitization. As for treatment: therapeutic diphenylcyclopropenone sensitization with weekly scalp DPC. TCRdb reanalysed the RACE reads using MiXCR and keeps one entry per CDR3 protein. The repertoire holds a few hundred thousand distinct CDR3 sequences, with roughly 6% as singletons. This material consisted of whole blood, taken in connection with sensitization to the hapten diphenylcyclopropenone (DPC). The receptors were gathered from a woman younger than 30 with alopecia areata. Some clones in this sample may be carry-over from other donors' samples.

J is TRBJ1-2 and V is TRBV4-3; D is undetermined. Germline V gene data show CDR1 as LGHNA and CDR2 as YSLEER. This CDR3 has 14 residues. V lost 0 bases to trimming and J lost 6 bases, with 11 bases between them. This chain's CDR3 is CASSQDLPMDGYTF. The CDR3 DNA is TGCGCCAGCAGCCAAGATCTTCCTATGGATGGCTACACCTTC.

The chain couples TRBV27 to TRBJ1-2; D is possibly TRBD1 (5 bases). V lost 3 bases to trimming and J lost 8 bases, with 13 bases between them. Germline V gene data show CDR1 as MNHEY and CDR2 as SMNVEV (reference sequence). This CDR3 is 13 amino acids long. The CDR3 region is CASSFRDARGYTF. In DNA, the CDR3 is TGTGCCAGCAGTTTTCGGGACGCACGGGGCTACACCTTC.

The rearrangement uses TRBV7-8 and TRBJ2-1, with no clear D. The V end lost 4 bases, the J end lost 0 bases, and 7 bases lay between the germline ends. The CDR3 spans 14 residues. CDR1 and CDR2 from the germline V gene are SGHVS and FQNEAQ. The CDR3 DNA is TGTGCCAGCAGCTCCCGGAGCTCCTACAATGAGCAGTTCTTC. As protein: CASSSRSSYNEQFF.

This clonotype came up many times. The gene calls are TRBV20-1 and TRBJ2-7, with TRBD1 matching 12 bases. With V trimmed by 2 bases and J by 5 bases, 4 bases remained unmatched. In germline, CDR1 is DFQATT, CDR2 SNEGSKA (reference sequence). The length of the CDR3 is 14 residues. The CDR3 spells CSARKGQGANEQYF. The CDR3 nucleotides are TGCAGTGCTAGAAAGGGACAGGGGGCCAACGAGCAGTACTTC.

This clonotype was counted ten times or more. The chain employs TRBV27 and TRBJ2-7; no clear D gene. Trimming removed 4 bases from V and 4 bases from J, with 11 bases in between. Per germline, CDR1 MNHEY and CDR2 SMNVEV (reference sequence). This CDR3 is 13 amino acids long. The chain's CDR3 is CASSSVLTYEQYF. The CDR3, as DNA: TGTGCCAGCAGTTCCGTCCTAACGTACGAGCAGTACTTC.

The CDR3 sequence is CASSPGTKTNEQFF. In DNA, the CDR3 is TGTGCCAGCAGTCCGGGGACGAAAACTAATGAGCAGTTCTTC. This chain uses TRBV28 with TRBJ2-1, with D possibly called TRBD1 or TRBD2 (5 bases each). CDR1 MDHEN and CDR2 SYDVKM come from the germline V gene. This CDR3 has 14 residues. The ends were cut back, 5 bases at V and 7 bases at J, with 15 bases in the middle.

The chain carries TRBV7-9 and TRBJ2-5; the match to TRBD1 covers 8 bases. The CDR3 length is 16 residues. V lost 3 bases and J lost 0; bases outside the gene matches: 6. Germline assignment: CDR1 SEHNR and CDR2 FQNEAQ (reference sequence). CDR3 residues: CASSLAGGPDQETQYF. CDR3 sequence (DNA): TGTGCCAGCAGCTTGGCAGGGGGCCCAGACCAAGAGACCCAGTACTTC.

This clonotype showed up many times. The V and J genes are TRBV4-3 and TRBJ2-3; TRBD2 matches at 7 bases. The length of the CDR3 is 15 residues. The germline V gene has CDR1 LGHNA and CDR2 YSLEER. V trimming: 1 base; J trimming: 4 bases; junction bases outside the gene matches: 5. The CDR3 DNA sequence: TGCGCCAGCAGCCAAGTTGCTAGCGGTGCAGATACGCAGTATTTT. Protein sequence: CASSQVASGADTQYF.

This clonotype has a handful of counts. V gene TRBV6-6 combines with J gene TRBJ1-5; a possible D gene is TRBD1 (6 bases). Trimming shortened V by 6 bases and J by 3 bases, and 12 bases separated the two germline ends. Germline assignment: CDR1 MNHNY and CDR2 SVGAGI (reference sequence). The CDR3 is made up of 14 amino acids. CDR3 amino acids: CASSPGTTNQPQHF. Here the CDR3 DNA reads TGTGCCAGCAGCCCAGGGACAACCAATCAGCCCCAGCATTTT.

This clonotype showed up many times. The chain links TRBV18 to TRBJ1-1; D uncertain. From germline, CDR1 is KGHSH and CDR2 LQKENI. The CDR3 has 16 residues. The V end lost 3 bases, the J end lost 7 bases, and 21 bases lay between the germline ends. CDR3 in amino acids: CASSPNVGSPGGEAFF. The CDR3 bases are TGTGCCAGCTCACCGAATGTAGGGTCCCCAGGAGGTGAAGCTTTCTTT.

This clonotype came up a few times. The rearrangement uses TRBV5-1 and TRBJ1-3; D ambiguous. The CDR3 sequence is 14 residues long. V was cut by 4 bases and J by 1 base, with 9 bases left in between. CDR1 SGHRS and CDR2 YFSETQ come from the germline V gene. DNA of the CDR3: TGCGCCAGCAGCCCCGTCCTATCTGGAAACACCATATATTTT. This codes for CASSPVLSGNTIYF.

This clonotype appeared many times. The final CDR3 position lacks the conserved phenylalanine or tryptophan, pointing to a likely read error. No DNA is shown, since the ends of the CDR3 on it are uncertain; the CDR3 is the one TCRdb lists. The chain recombines TRBV5-4 with TRBJ1-2; no check of the table's D call, TRBD1, against the DNA was made. 11 amino acids form the CDR3, both terminal residues included. The germline gives CDR1 SGHNT, CDR2 YYREEE (reference sequence). CDR3 protein: CASSLFGGISA.